Reported below is one T cell receptor beta chain. The antigen is undetermined. The sample is drawn from a study of cytomegalovirus exposure and HLA in healthy donors. The CDR3 loop spans 15 amino acids. The ends were cut back, 1 base at V and 2 bases at J, with 11 bases in the middle. The germline gives CDR1 SGHDT, CDR2 YYEEEE. Study findings and constraints: TCR beta V- and J-gene trimming was later associated with a missense DCLRE1C variant. Cytomegalovirus status was reportedly diagnosed by the classifier with high sensitivity and specificity. An observed cluster of highly shared sequence variants was recorded as a likely sequencing artifact.

The study ran its PCR with 60 Vbeta and 13 Jbeta primers. Sequencing was performed with immunoSEQ multiplex PCR; in TCRdb, only in-frame clones are kept and a portion is missing. The table records 200,000 to 250,000 clones, roughly 80% of them present only once. The sequence derives from a woman aged 40 to 50 in good health and CMV-seropositive. Sample: PBMCs. The chain employs TRBV5-6 and TRBJ2-3; weak D call: TRBD2 (6 bases). In nucleotides, the CDR3 is TGTGCCAGCAGCTTGTTGCGGAGGGACACAGATACGCAGTATTTT. Its protein product is CASSLLRRDTDTQYF.